The T cell receptor beta chain under discussion was sequenced for a study of T cells in Graves' hyperthyroidism and ophthalmopathy. This clonotype was counted ten times or more. Amplification of TCR beta CDR3 regions was performed using RNA transcripts as template. RT-PCR in the first round (using the HTBI primer set) targeted the TCR CDR3. TCRdb re-called the multiplex PCR reads with MiXCR, one entry per CDR3 protein. The sample carries fewer than 750,000 distinct CDR3 sequences, roughly 14% recorded once. The V gene end was trimmed by 8 bases and the J gene end by 2 bases; junction bases not matched to a gene: 3. Germline loops: CDR1 ENHRY, CDR2 SYGVKD. This CDR3 has 12 amino acids.

Sequencing input: blood. V and J are TRBV10-3 and TRBJ2-7, with TRBD1 identical over 7 bases. The TCR sequence derives from a woman in her thirties or forties with Graves' ophthalmopathy. CDR3 bases: TGTGCCATCGGACAGGAGGCCTACGAGCAGTACTTC. Its protein product is CAIGQEAYEQYF.